This TCR beta chain was identified during a study of T cell repertoires in cytomegalovirus infection (dated by TCRdb to about 2019). About the investigation overall: Alongside well-studied HLA-B-restricted epitopes, the peptide stimulations were aimed at recently identified HLA-C-restricted CMV epitopes, whose presentation resists viral immunomodulation. Because public TCR beta signatures pointed to carriage of CMV infection together with the matching HLA type, the HLA type of each donor mattered for the analysis. Broad study findings and their caveats: In both this cohort and an independent 352-donor cohort, the cumulative frequency of public TCR beta family members distinguished carriers of CMV infection plus the relevant HLA type. In the ex vivo response, HLA-C-restricted CMV-specific TCR beta clonotypes were dominant, and in two of eight donors the single most frequent clonotype came from this HLA-C-restricted group.

The sample was run on an Illumina HiSeq 1500. TCRdb applied fastp at Q25 and MiXCR to the public reads, then kept only in-frame beta chains. Every CDR3 protein is listed once, alongside the most common genes and DNA of its rows. The sample includes approximately 600,000 distinct CDR3 sequences, with just under 40% observed a single time. The ten largest clones capture 48% of the sample. In its sample, this clonotype was seen a few times. Its antigen has not been determined. Qualities for individual bases were not recorded, and no much larger clone is one base off. The CDR3 holds 12 amino acids from the cysteine to the phenylalanine. CDR3 DNA is the only sequence kept; it has 36 bases, read in frame from the first base. V is cut by 5 bases and J by 9 bases, and the space between the germline ends is 13 bases. Read against the paper, the sample's treatment or condition label means: in vitro stimulation with specific CMV peptide epitopes to enrich CMV-specific T cells.

The chain was built from TRBV12-3 or TRBV12-4 and TRBJ1-1, with the D gene not clear enough to name. The sequencing used cultured PBMCs, collected from culture after CMV antigen stimulation. This receptor was identified in a human donor in good health (CMV status not recorded). Some clones in this sample may be carry-over from other donors' samples. CDR3 sequence: CASSPPEEKAFF. The sequenced DNA is TGTGCCAGCAGTCCCCCAGAAGAGAAAGCTTTCTTT.